Following are 21 T cell receptor beta chains from one sample sequenced in a study of human T cells and chemical hapten exposure. Described time point: patch test 1, 2 weeks after DPC sensitization. Treatment meaning: therapeutic diphenylcyclopropenone sensitization with weekly scalp DPC. Unfractionated whole blood yielded total RNA. TCRdb re-called the RACE reads with MiXCR, one entry per CDR3 protein. The table has around 39,000 distinct CDR3 sequences, 5% to 8% seen once. This sample comprised whole blood, obtained in connection with sensitization to the hapten diphenylcyclopropenone (DPC). The receptors come from a woman aged 25 to 45 with alopecia areata. Some clones in this sample may be carry-over from other donors' samples.

The sample holds many counts of this clonotype. The CDR3 sequence: CASRADRGKGYEQYF. Here the CDR3 DNA reads TGTGCCAGCAGGGCGGACAGGGGAAAGGGCTACGAGCAGTACTTC. This chain links TRBV6-5 with TRBJ2-7; TRBD1 matches at 9 bases. J lost 3 bases, V lost 6 bases, and 9 bases had no gene match. CDR3 size: 15 residues. Germline V gene data show CDR1 as MNHEY and CDR2 as SVGAGI.

A few counts support this clonotype. This sequence joins TRBV6-5 and TRBJ2-7, with 11 bases lining up with TRBD2. The germline CDR1 and CDR2 sequences are MNHEY and SVGAGI. Trimming removed 7 bases from V and 1 base from J; junction bases left unmatched: 6. The CDR3 length is 15 residues. CDR3 region: CASTSTSGASYEQYF. DNA for the CDR3: TGTGCCAGCACCTCGACTAGCGGGGCATCCTACGAGCAGTACTTC.

This clonotype was picked up many times. The chain uses TRBV12-3 or TRBV12-4 and TRBJ2-2; 7 nucleotides agree with TRBD1. The V segment lost 3 bases and the J segment 0 bases; nucleotides outside the gene matches: 4. This CDR3 spans 16 amino acids. The CDR3 reads CASSLSGGSNTGELFF. The CDR3 coding sequence is TGTGCCAGCAGTTTGTCAGGGGGATCGAACACCGGGGAGCTGTTTTTT.

Many counts were recorded for this clonotype. For the CDR3, the DNA is TGTGCCACCTCCCCACCGTCCACTAATTACAATGAGCAGTTCTTC. As protein: CATSPPSTNYNEQFF. The genes are TRBV15 and TRBJ2-1; D is unclear. The germline V gene encodes CDR1 LNHNV and CDR2 YYDKDF (reference sequence). V lost 8 bases and J lost 4, with 18 bases in between. CDR3 length: 15 amino acids. The whole variable domain, remainder taken from reference TRBV15 and TRBJ2-1, is DAMVIQNPRYQVTQFGKPVTLSCSQTLNHNVMYWYQQKSSQAPKLLFHYYDKDFNNEADTPDNFQSRRPNTSFCFLDIRSPGLGDTAMYLCATSPPSTNYNEQFFGPGTRLTVL.

The chain is built from TRBV12-3 or TRBV12-4 and TRBJ1-1, with a possible D match to TRBD1 (6 bases). V was trimmed by 4 bases and J by 0 bases, leaving 15 bases between them. This CDR3 region has 16 residues. The CDR3 nucleotides are TGTGCCAGCAGTTCGATTCGGACAGACATGAACACTGAAGCTTTCTTT. Protein product: CASSSIRTDMNTEAFF.

The V gene is TRBV7-2, the J gene TRBJ2-3; D gene unclear. V was cut by 4 bases and J by 6 bases, with 8 bases left in between. The length of the CDR3 is 12 residues. CDR1 SGHTA and CDR2 FQGNSA come from the germline V gene. This chain's CDR3 is CASSSVSDTQYF. CDR3 bases: TGTGCCAGCAGCTCGGTCTCTGATACGCAGTATTTT.

This clonotype was recorded at least ten times. V usage is TRBV7-8 and J usage is TRBJ2-3; D is unresolved. CDR3 length equals 15 residues. Deletions cut 5 bases from V and 2 bases from J, with 14 bases between. The germline V gene has CDR1 SGHVS and CDR2 FQNEAQ. CDR3 sequence (DNA): TGTGCCAGCAGCCAAATTATGAGTTCCACAGATACGCAGTATTTT. Amino acids: CASSQIMSSTDTQYF.

V gene TRBV4-3 combines with J gene TRBJ1-1; D remains ambiguous. The CDR3 is made up of 14 amino acids. The V end lost 5 bases, the J end lost 6 bases, and 16 bases lay between the germline ends. Germline lookup yields CDR1 LGHNA and CDR2 YSLEER. Written as DNA, the CDR3 is TGCGCCAGCAGCGCGGACGGAGAGAGGGCTGAAGCTTTCTTT. It yields the protein CASSADGERAEAFF.

Only a few counts were recorded for this clonotype. The J gene is TRBJ2-3, the V gene TRBV5-6; 12 bases are shared with TRBD2. Germline V gene data show CDR1 as SGHDT and CDR2 as YYEEEE. V dropped 3 bases and J dropped 3; count of bases not matched to a gene: 5. CDR3 length: 16 amino acids. The DNA for the CDR3 is TGTGCCAGCAGCTCCGGGACTAGCGGGCTAACAGATACGCAGTATTTT. This encodes CASSSGTSGLTDTQYF. Drawing the rest from reference TRBV5-6 and TRBJ2-3, the complete variable domain is DAGVTQSPTHLIKTRGQQVTLRCSPKSGHDTVSWYQQALGQGPQFIFQYYEEEERQRGNFPDRFSGHQFPNYSSELNVNALLLGDSALYLCASSSGTSGLTDTQYFGPGTRLTVL.

There are many counts of this clonotype. This chain uses TRBV5-1 with TRBJ2-3; possible D gene TRBD1, 6 bases. The V gene's germline CDR1 is SGHRS and CDR2 YFSETQ. Trimming left V 2 bases short and J 2 bases short, with 12 bases between. CDR3 length: 15 residues. In DNA, the CDR3 is TGCGCCAGCAGCTTTAAGTCAGGGGACACAGATACGCAGTATTTT. Amino acids: CASSFKSGDTDTQYF. The complete variable domain, with remaining parts taken from reference TRBV5-1 and TRBJ2-3, reads KAGVTQTPRYLIKTRGQQVTLSCSPISGHRSVSWYQQTPGQGLQFLFEYFSETQRNKGNFPGRFSGRQFSNSRSEMNVSTLELGDSALYLCASSFKSGDTDTQYFGPGTRLTVL.

There are many counts of this clonotype. V gene TRBV24-1 combines with J gene TRBJ2-3; the D gene could be TRBD1 or TRBD2 (5 bases each). V shed 3 bases and J shed 6 bases, with 12 bases lying between them. Germline lookup yields CDR1 KGHDR and CDR2 SFDVKD. The CDR3 contains 14 residues. The CDR3 bases are TGTGCCACCAGTGATGAAGACCGGGACGATACGCAGTATTTT. It is translated as CATSDEDRDDTQYF.

V is TRBV20-1 and J is TRBJ1-1; D not resolved. V lost 2 bases, J lost 1 base, and 11 bases lay in between. In germline, CDR1 is DFQATT, CDR2 SNEGSKA (reference sequence). There are 14 residues in the CDR3. The CDR3 nucleotides are TGCAGTGCTAGAAAGACCGGGCCGAACACTGAAGCTTTCTTT. Protein sequence: CSARKTGPNTEAFF.

The J gene is TRBJ2-3, the V gene TRBV21-1; the table's D call, TRBD1, has no DNA check behind it. TRBV21-1 is termed a pseudogene. The CDR3 covers 16 residues. CDR3 residues: CASRSPGRGRTDTQYF. CDR3 DNA: TGTGCCAGCAGGTCGCCTGGGAGGGGGCGCACAGATACGCAGTATTTT.

In its sample, this clonotype was seen a few times. V and J are TRBV11-1 and TRBJ2-3; D unresolved. Trimming removed 6 bases from V and 0 bases from J, with 13 bases in between. CDR3 size: 15 residues. Germline V gene lookup returns CDR1 SGHAT and CDR2 FQDESV (reference sequence). CDR3 protein: CASSWSLLSTDTQYF. DNA for the CDR3: TGTGCCAGCAGTTGGTCCCTCCTGAGCACAGATACGCAGTATTTT.

V usage is TRBV6-5 and J usage is TRBJ1-2; unclear D gene. The CDR3 extends over 15 amino acids. The germline CDR1 and CDR2 sequences are MNHEY and SVGAGI. V was pared by 2 bases and J by 6 bases, with 16 bases between. This chain's CDR3 is CASSYRLPAIDGYTF. The DNA of the CDR3 is TGTGCCAGCAGTTACCGTCTCCCTGCCATTGATGGCTACACCTTC.

This clonotype turned up a few times. The rearrangement links TRBV6-1 to TRBJ2-7; 7 nucleotides line up with TRBD2. The trim removed 7 bases at V and 0 bases at J, leaving 6 bases unmatched. CDR1 and CDR2 from the germline V gene are MNHNS and SASEGT. This CDR3 comprises 14 residues. Here the CDR3 reads CASTESGDSYEQYF. For the CDR3, the DNA is TGTGCCAGCACGGAAAGCGGGGACTCCTACGAGCAGTACTTC.

The J gene is TRBJ2-1, the V gene TRBV9; D call uncertain. The germline V gene has CDR1 SGDLS and CDR2 YYNGEE. The CDR3 extends over 15 amino acids. V lost 3 bases and J lost 7, with 17 bases in between. The CDR3 loop reads CASSAPGTSRNEQFF. Here the CDR3 DNA reads TGTGCCAGCAGCGCGCCTGGAACCAGTAGGAATGAGCAGTTCTTC.

The chain carries TRBV19 and TRBJ2-3; 10 nucleotides line up with TRBD2. The CDR3 runs to 15 residues. V gave up 3 bases and J gave up 3 bases; unmatched junction bases: 3. CDR1 and CDR2 (germline): LNHDA, SQIVND (reference sequence). CDR3 nucleotide sequence: TGTGCCAGTAGTATGGGTAGCGGGGGGACAGATACGCAGTATTTT. As protein: CASSMGSGGTDTQYF.

This clonotype appeared a few times. The chain is built from TRBV5-4 and TRBJ1-4; 7 bases fit TRBD1. The CDR3 loop spans 13 amino acids. Germline V gene lookup returns CDR1 SGHNT and CDR2 YYREEE (reference sequence). Trimming cost V 1 base and J 7 bases; bases outside gene matches: 1. The CDR3 DNA follows: TGTGCCAGCAGCTTGAAGGGGGCTGAAAAACTGTTTTTT. It specifies CASSLKGAEKLFF.

This clonotype was counted between two and nine times. V gene TRBV11-2 combines with J gene TRBJ1-6, with D unclear. The V and J ends lost 1 base and 10 bases respectively, with 14 bases between them. The CDR3 is 15 residues long. The germline gives CDR1 SGHAT, CDR2 FQNNGV. This CDR3 reads CASSLGLRVGSPLHF. CDR3 DNA: TGTGCCAGCAGCTTAGGTTTGAGGGTAGGATCACCCCTCCACTTT.

The chain couples TRBV7-2 to TRBJ2-2; D perhaps matches TRBD2 (6 bases). V was clipped by 0 bases and J by 1 base, with 9 bases between them. This CDR3 has 16 amino acids. Germline CDR1 SGHTA, CDR2 FQGNSA. CDR3 sequence (DNA): TGTGCCAGCAGCTTAGCGGGGGGTGGGAACACCGGGGAGCTGTTTTTT. As protein: CASSLAGGGNTGELFF.